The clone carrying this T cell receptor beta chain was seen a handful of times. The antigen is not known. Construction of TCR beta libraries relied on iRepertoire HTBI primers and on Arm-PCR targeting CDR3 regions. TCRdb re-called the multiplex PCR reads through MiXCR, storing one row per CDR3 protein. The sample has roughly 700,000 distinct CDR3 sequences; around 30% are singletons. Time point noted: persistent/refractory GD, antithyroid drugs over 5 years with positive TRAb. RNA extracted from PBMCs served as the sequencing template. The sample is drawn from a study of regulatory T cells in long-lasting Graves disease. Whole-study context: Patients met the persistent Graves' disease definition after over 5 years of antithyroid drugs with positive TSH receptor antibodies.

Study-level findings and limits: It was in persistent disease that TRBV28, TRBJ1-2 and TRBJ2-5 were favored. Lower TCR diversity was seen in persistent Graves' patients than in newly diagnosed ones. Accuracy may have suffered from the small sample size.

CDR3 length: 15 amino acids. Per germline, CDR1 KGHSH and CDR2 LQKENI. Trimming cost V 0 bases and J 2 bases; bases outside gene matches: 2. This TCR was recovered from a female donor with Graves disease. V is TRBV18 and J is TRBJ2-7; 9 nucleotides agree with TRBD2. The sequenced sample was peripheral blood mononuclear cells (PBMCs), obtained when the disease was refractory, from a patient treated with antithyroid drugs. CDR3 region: CASSPPLAGPYEQYF. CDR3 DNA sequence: TGTGCCAGCTCACCACCCCTAGCGGGACCCTACGAGCAGTACTTC.